The 20 T cell receptor beta chains below come from one sample, sequenced in a study of blood T cell repertoires in COVID-19. TCRdb's copy holds only in-frame clones and misses some; the assay was immunoSEQ multiplex PCR. The table records 60,000 to 85,000 clones, about 90% of them present only once. The sequenced sample consisted of peripheral blood. All receptors derive from a woman older than 75 with active or convalescent COVID-19.

The chain is built from TRBV19 and TRBJ1-5; perhaps TRBD1 as D (6 bases). Germline V lookup: CDR1 LNHDA, CDR2 SQIVND (reference sequence). V dropped 11 bases and J dropped 8 bases, with 19 bases sitting between them. This CDR3 is built from 13 residues. CDR3 DNA: TGTGCCTCCTCGGGGACACCCGATAAGCCCCAGCATTTT. Translating gives CASSGTPDKPQHF.

V and J are TRBV2 and TRBJ1-5; 12 positions agree with TRBD1. V lost 8 bases and J lost 2; bases outside the gene matches: 10. There are 17 residues in the CDR3. CDR1 is SNHLY, CDR2 FYNNEI, per germline. CDR3 protein: CASDGTGGGSGNQPQHF. Written as DNA, the CDR3 is TGTGCCAGCGATGGGACAGGGGGCGGTAGTGGCAATCAGCCCCAGCATTTT.

This clone was detected only once. V usage is TRBV21-1 and J usage is TRBJ2-5; TRBD2 reflects the table's D call only, with no check against the DNA. TRBV21-1 is a pseudogene. This CDR3 is 16 amino acids long. Written as DNA, the CDR3 is TGTGCCAGCAGCTTTCTGGGAGATGGGAACCAAGAGACCCAGTACTTC. Translated, it gives CASSFLGDGNQETQYF.

This clone is a singleton in its sample. The CDR3 nucleotides are TGTGCCACCAGCAGAGAGATAGCGGGACAGGGGGCAAGAAAACTGTTTTTT. Its protein product is CATSREIAGQGARKLFF. The chain recombines TRBV15 with TRBJ1-4; 12 bases line up with TRBD1. This CDR3 contains 17 residues. The ends lost 0 bases at V and 10 bases at J; junction bases unmatched: 9. In germline, CDR1 is LNHNV, CDR2 YYDKDF (reference sequence).

The chain is built from TRBV5-6 and TRBJ2-5, with D unclear. The CDR3 sequence is 13 residues long. Germline V gene data show CDR1 as SGHDT and CDR2 as YYEEEE. V was trimmed by 5 bases and J by 2 bases, leaving 10 bases between them. CDR3 protein: CASRFYRQETQYF. The CDR3 nucleotides are TGTGCCAGCAGATTTTACAGACAAGAGACCCAGTACTTC. Full variable domain (missing parts from reference TRBV5-6 and TRBJ2-5): DAGVTQSPTHLIKTRGQQVTLRCSPKSGHDTVSWYQQALGQGPQFIFQYYEEEERQRGNFPDRFSGHQFPNYSSELNVNALLLGDSALYLCASRFYRQETQYFGPGTRLLVL.

V gene TRBV14 combines with J gene TRBJ1-6; possible D gene TRBD1, 5 bases. V lost 6 bases, J lost 9 bases, and 15 bases lay in between. CDR1 and CDR2 (germline): SGHDN, FVKESK. The CDR3 sequence is 14 residues long. For the CDR3, the DNA is TGTGCCAGCAGTTTAGACAGCCGTCTTTCACCCCTCCACTTT. The encoded protein is CASSLDSRLSPLHF.

This chain joins TRBV5-1 and TRBJ1-1; TRBD1 is a possible D gene (6 bases). This CDR3 is built from 17 residues. Germline-derived CDR1 and CDR2 are SGHRS and YFSETQ. V lost 0 bases to trimming and J lost 4 bases, with 19 bases between them. The CDR3 protein is CASSLDGRGSSRTEAFF. The CDR3 region has the DNA TGCGCCAGCAGCTTGGACGGCAGGGGAAGCTCGCGCACTGAAGCTTTCTTT.

V is TRBV10-3 and J is TRBJ2-2, with D possibly matching TRBD2 (6 bases). Trimming pared 6 bases from V and 1 base from J, leaving 9 bases between. This CDR3 has 14 amino acids. CDR1 is ENHRY, CDR2 SYGVKD, per germline. The CDR3 DNA follows: TGTGCCATCAGGGGACTCGAGAACACCGGGGAGCTGTTTTTT. Protein sequence: CAIRGLENTGELFF.

V and J are TRBV19 and TRBJ2-4, with 8 bases identical to TRBD2. Germline V gene data show CDR1 as LNHDA and CDR2 as SQIVND (reference sequence). V trimming: 9 bases; J trimming: 3 bases; junction bases outside the gene matches: 7. CDR3 length: 14 amino acids. This CDR3 is CASQSAGGKNIQYF. CDR3 sequence (DNA): TGTGCCAGCCAGTCGGCGGGGGGCAAAAACATTCAGTACTTC.

The V gene is TRBV5-4, the J gene TRBJ2-3, with 11 bases identical to TRBD2. Germline V gene lookup returns CDR1 SGHNT and CDR2 YYREEE (reference sequence). The CDR3 is made up of 16 amino acids. J gave up 0 bases and V 3 bases, and 3 bases lay outside the gene matches. Written as DNA, the CDR3 is TGTGCCAGCAGCTCGAGACTAGCGGGGAGCACAGATACGCAGTATTTT. Its protein is CASSSRLAGSTDTQYF.

This chain connects TRBV10-1 to TRBJ1-1, with 8 bases fitting TRBD1. The germline CDR1 and CDR2 sequences are WNHNN and SYGVQD (reference sequence). The CDR3 extends over 14 amino acids. The ends lost 4 bases at V and 6 bases at J; junction bases unmatched: 7. The CDR3 coding sequence is TGCGCCAGCAGTGCGGACAGGGTCGCGGCTGAAGCTTTCTTT. Residues: CASSADRVAAEAFF.

The chain couples TRBV19 to TRBJ1-3; 7 bases map to TRBD1. Germline V gene lookup returns CDR1 LNHDA and CDR2 SQIVND (reference sequence). The CDR3 covers 16 residues. Germline trimming cut 6 bases from V and 0 bases from J; bases unmatched to any gene: 8. CDR3 loop: CASSDPDRVSGNTIYF. The CDR3 DNA reads TGTGCCAGTAGCGACCCCGACAGGGTCTCTGGAAACACCATATATTTT.

CDR3 sequence reads: CASKREGYEQYF. The CDR3 nucleotides read TGTGCCAGTAAGCGGGAGGGGTACGAGCAGTACTTC. This chain connects TRBV6-6 to TRBJ2-7; 10 positions match TRBD2. The CDR3 consists of 12 residues. J was trimmed by 4 bases and V by 9 bases; bases with no gene match: 3. Per the germline V gene, CDR1 is MNHNY and CDR2 is SVGAGI (reference sequence).

The chain couples TRBV3-1 (or the pseudogene TRBV3-2) to TRBJ2-1, with 10 bases lining up with TRBD2. Germline V CDR1 and CDR2: LGHDT, YNNKEL (reference sequence). V lost 2 bases and J lost 9; bases outside the gene matches: 13. CDR3 size: 17 residues. DNA of the CDR3: TGTGCCAGCAGCCAACCTCTAGCGGGAGTTTTAGTCGGTGAGCAGTTCTTC. Its protein product is CASSQPLAGVLVGEQFF.

This clone was picked up one time. The chain links TRBV29-1 to TRBJ2-7, with 8 bases that match TRBD1. Germline-derived CDR1 and CDR2 are SQVTM and ANQGSEA. The CDR3 runs to 12 residues. The V and J ends lost 6 bases and 7 bases, in that order; junction bases with no gene match: 8. CDR3: CSVQGALGEQYF. The CDR3 DNA reads as TGCAGCGTGCAGGGGGCGCTTGGGGAGCAGTACTTC.

This clone was seen more than once but under ten times. Here the CDR3 reads CASSRGVVAEPLHF. The DNA of the CDR3 is TGTGCCAGCAGCCGGGGGGTAGTTGCAGAACCCCTCCACTTT. V gene TRBV4-2 combines with J gene TRBJ1-6, with a weak D call TRBD1 (5 bases). This CDR3 has 14 residues. The V end was cut by 4 bases, the J end by 12 bases, with 16 bases between. Germline CDR1 is LGHNA and CDR2 is YNFKEQ.

The chain carries TRBV14 and TRBJ1-2; a weak D match, TRBD1 (6 bases). The germline gives CDR1 SGHDN, CDR2 FVKESK. CDR3 length: 13 amino acids. Trimming shortened V by 4 bases and J by 4 bases, and 10 bases separated the two germline ends. In DNA form, the CDR3 reads TGTGCCAGCAGCCTTGGGGGCTCCTATGGCTACACCTTC. Translated, it gives CASSLGGSYGYTF.

This chain connects TRBV7-9 to TRBJ1-6, with D possibly TRBD1 on 5 matching bases. From germline, CDR1 is SEHNR and CDR2 FQNEAQ (reference sequence). Trimming cost V 2 bases and J 6 bases, with 11 bases left between them. The CDR3 length is 15 residues. CDR3 DNA: TGTGCCAGCAGCTTATTAGGGGCCGGTAATTCACCCCTCCACTTT. Translating gives CASSLLGAGNSPLHF.

The chain links TRBV19 to TRBJ1-4; D is uncertain. Trimming pared 5 bases from V and 0 bases from J, leaving 10 bases between. Germline V gene lookup returns CDR1 LNHDA and CDR2 SQIVND (reference sequence). The CDR3 length is 15 residues. The CDR3 coding sequence is TGTGCCAGTAGTTTTGACATATCAACTAATGAAAAACTGTTTTTT. Protein product: CASSFDISTNEKLFF.

The genes are TRBV7-9 and TRBJ1-1; D gene uncertain. The CDR3 consists of 12 residues. CDR1 is SEHNR and CDR2 is FQNEAQ in the germline V gene (reference sequence). The ends were cut back, 2 bases at V and 5 bases at J, with 6 bases in the middle. The CDR3 reads CASSLSQTEAFF. The CDR3 region has the DNA TGTGCCAGCAGCTTATCTCAGACTGAAGCTTTCTTT.